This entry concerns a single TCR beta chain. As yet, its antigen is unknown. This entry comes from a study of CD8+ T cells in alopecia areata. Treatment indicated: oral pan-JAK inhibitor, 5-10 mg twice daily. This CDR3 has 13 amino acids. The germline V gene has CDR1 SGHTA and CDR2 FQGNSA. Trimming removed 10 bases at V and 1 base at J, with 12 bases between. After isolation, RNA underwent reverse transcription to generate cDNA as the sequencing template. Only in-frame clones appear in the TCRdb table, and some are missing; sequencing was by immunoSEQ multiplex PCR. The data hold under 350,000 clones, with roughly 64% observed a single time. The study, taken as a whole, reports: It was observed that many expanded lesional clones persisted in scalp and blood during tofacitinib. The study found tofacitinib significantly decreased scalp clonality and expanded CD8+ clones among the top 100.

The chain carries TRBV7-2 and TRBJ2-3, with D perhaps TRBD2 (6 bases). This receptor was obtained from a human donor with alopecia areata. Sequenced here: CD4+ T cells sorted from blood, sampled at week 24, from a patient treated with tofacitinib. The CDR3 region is CAISSGGTDTQYF. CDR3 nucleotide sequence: TGTGCCATCTCGTCGGGGGGCACAGATACGCAGTATTTT.